The clone carrying this TCR beta chain was picked up many times. Trimming stripped 4 bases from V and 2 bases from J, with 12 bases between. CDR3 length: 13 amino acids. Germline CDR1 reads SQVTM; CDR2 reads ANQGSEA. The data originate from a study of T-cell reconstitution after alpha-beta-depleted transplantation in children. During its preparation, the TCRbeta library received unique molecular identifiers. MiXCR, applied by TCRdb to the PCR reads, yields one record per CDR3 protein. This repertoire shows over 70,000 distinct CDR3 sequences, 7% to 10% found once; its top ten account for 5.5% to 8%. The sequence was obtained from a human donor who donated a stem cell graft to a child with congenital amegakaryocytic thrombocytopenia. The sequencing used PBMCs from the stem cell graft donor, collected from the stem cell graft. The chain combines TRBV29-1 with TRBJ2-7, with unresolved D. This chain's CDR3 is CSVVPDGTYEQYF. Here the CDR3 DNA reads TGCAGCGTTGTCCCGGACGGTACCTACGAGCAGTACTTC.